The 14 T cell receptor beta chains below come from one sample, sequenced in a study of T cell changes during pregnancy in multiple sclerosis. Generated by immunoSEQ multiplex PCR, the TCRdb table keeps only in-frame clones and is missing some. Among 50,000 to 70,000 clones listed, roughly 90% were seen once. The source was CD8+ T cells from peripheral blood mononuclear cells, collected before pregnancy. The receptors come from a female donor with multiple sclerosis, enrolled in a pregnancy study.

This clone was seen only once. The chain uses TRBV23-1 and TRBJ1-1; 7 bases fit TRBD1. TRBV23-1 is an ORF for which the function is uncertain. The CDR3 totals 16 residues. Trimming cost V 4 bases and J 0 bases; bases outside gene matches: 8. CDR3 DNA: TGCGCCAGCAGTCTTAAGGGGACAGCGTTGAACACTGAAGCTTTCTTT. Its translation is CASSLKGTALNTEAFF.

The chain uses TRBV29-1 and TRBJ2-7, with D possibly matching TRBD2 (5 bases). Germline CDR1 SQVTM, CDR2 ANQGSEA. V was shortened by 4 bases and J by 7 bases, with 8 bases between the two germline ends. This CDR3 has 10 residues. The CDR3, as DNA: TGCAGCGTTGTTTCGGGGGAGCAGTACTTC. Its protein is CSVVSGEQYF.

The chain has TRBV29-1 and TRBJ2-1; weak D call: TRBD1 (5 bases). V lost 2 bases and J 5 bases, leaving 13 bases between the germline ends. Germline V gene lookup returns CDR1 SQVTM and CDR2 ANQGSEA. This CDR3 contains 14 residues. The CDR3 loop reads CSVESGRVDNEQFF. In nucleotides, the CDR3 is TGCAGCGTTGAATCGGGCAGGGTGGACAATGAGCAGTTCTTC.

The rearrangement links TRBV4-1 to TRBJ2-7, with 13 nucleotides matching TRBD2. This CDR3 comprises 16 residues. The ends lost 4 bases at V and 3 bases at J; junction bases unmatched: 6. Germline CDR1 is MGHRA and CDR2 is YSYEKL. The chain's CDR3 is CASSPTSGGSYYEQYF. CDR3 sequence (DNA): TGCGCCAGCAGCCCGACTAGCGGGGGGTCCTACTACGAGCAGTACTTC.

This chain links TRBV27 with TRBJ2-7; 11 nucleotides align to TRBD2. V was pared by 5 bases and J by 0 bases, with 6 bases of the junction left unmatched. CDR1 and CDR2 (germline): MNHEY, SMNVEV (reference sequence). The CDR3 has 16 amino acids. CDR3 residues: CASSLLAGGYSYEQYF. DNA of the CDR3: TGTGCCAGCAGTCTCCTAGCGGGGGGTTACTCCTACGAGCAGTACTTC.

The chain uses TRBV11-2 and TRBJ1-1; tentatively, D is TRBD1 (6 bases). This CDR3 spans 13 amino acids. Per germline, CDR1 SGHAT and CDR2 FQNNGV. V shed 0 bases and J shed 4 bases, with 6 bases lying between them. The CDR3 protein is CASSLEGATEAFF. As DNA, the CDR3 is TGTGCCAGCAGCTTAGAGGGGGCCACTGAAGCTTTCTTT.

The V gene is TRBV11-1, the J gene TRBJ2-5; 10 bases agree with TRBD1. This CDR3 is 15 amino acids long. Unmatched junction bases numbered 2, after V lost 3 bases and J lost 1 base. Germline CDR1 SGHAT, CDR2 FQDESV (reference sequence). The CDR3 DNA is TGTGCCAGCAGCTTCAGGACAGGGGGCCAAGAGACCCAGTACTTC. Its translation: CASSFRTGGQETQYF.

The V and J genes are TRBV7-8 and TRBJ2-2; 9 bases agree with TRBD2. Germline loops: CDR1 SGHVS, CDR2 FQNEAQ. V shed 1 base and J 4 bases; nucleotides not matched to a gene: 7. This CDR3 region has 17 residues. CDR3 coding DNA: TGTGCCAGCAGCTTAGTGTTAGCGGGGGACATCACCGGGGAGCTGTTTTTT. This sequence encodes CASSLVLAGDITGELFF.

To note about this clone: Other DNA sequences in the sample encode the same CDR3. V gene TRBV28 combines with J gene TRBJ1-2, with 8 positions matching TRBD1. J was trimmed by 4 bases and V by 2 bases; bases with no gene match: 6. Germline V gives CDR1 MDHEN, CDR2 SYDVKM. CDR3 length equals 15 residues. CDR3 coding DNA: TGTGCCAGCAGTTTAGGCCAGGGGGCGGCCTATGGCTACACCTTC. Its protein product is CASSLGQGAAYGYTF.

V is TRBV9 and J is TRBJ1-4, with 7 nucleotides matching TRBD1. V gave up 2 bases and J gave up 5 bases; unmatched junction bases: 12. Germline V gene data show CDR1 as SGDLS and CDR2 as YYNGEE. The CDR3 totals 17 residues. CDR3 coding DNA: TGTGCCAGCAGCGTCGCCTCGACAGGGCAGGGGAATGAAAAACTGTTTTTT. This gives the protein CASSVASTGQGNEKLFF.

This chain uses TRBV15 with TRBJ2-5; the match to TRBD1 covers 10 bases. CDR1 is LNHNV and CDR2 is YYDKDF in the germline V gene (reference sequence). The CDR3 loop spans 15 amino acids. V shed 6 bases and J 2 bases; nucleotides not matched to a gene: 6. The CDR3 DNA reads TGTGCCACCAGGGATGGACAGGGGGTTCAAGAGACCCAGTACTTC. Encoded protein: CATRDGQGVQETQYF.

This rearrangement joins TRBV11-3 to TRBJ2-2, with a possible D match to TRBD1 (6 bases). This CDR3 comprises 16 residues. Trimming took off 4 bases at V and 6 bases at J, with 18 bases between the two ends. Germline CDR1 SGHNT, CDR2 YENEEA. CDR3 region: CASSSRDTGMPGELFF. CDR3 DNA sequence: TGTGCCAGCAGCTCCAGGGACACGGGAATGCCCGGGGAGCTGTTTTTT.

CDR3 protein: CSVVGRVYGYTF. The CDR3 DNA reads TGCAGCGTTGTGGGCAGGGTATACGGCTACACCTTC. This rearrangement joins TRBV29-1 to TRBJ1-2; possibly TRBD1 for D (5 bases). V lost 4 bases to trimming and J lost 8 bases, with 14 bases between them. Germline CDR1 SQVTM, CDR2 ANQGSEA. The CDR3 contains 12 residues. The entire variable domain, with the rest obtained from reference TRBV29-1 and TRBJ1-2, is as follows: SAVISQKPSRDICQRGTSLTIQCQVDSQVTMMFWYRQQPGQSLTLIATANQGSEATYESGFVIDKFPISRPNLTFSTLTVSNMSPEDSSIYLCSVVGRVYGYTFGSGTRLTVV.

The chain employs TRBV29-1 and TRBJ2-1, with TRBD2 as a possible D gene (7 bases). The V gene's germline CDR1 is SQVTM and CDR2 ANQGSEA. V was pared by 7 bases and J by 2 bases, with 12 bases between. The CDR3 sequence is 13 residues long. For the CDR3, the DNA is TGCAGCGCAGGAGGGGGGGCCTACAATGAGCAGTTCTTC. This translates into CSAGGGAYNEQFF.